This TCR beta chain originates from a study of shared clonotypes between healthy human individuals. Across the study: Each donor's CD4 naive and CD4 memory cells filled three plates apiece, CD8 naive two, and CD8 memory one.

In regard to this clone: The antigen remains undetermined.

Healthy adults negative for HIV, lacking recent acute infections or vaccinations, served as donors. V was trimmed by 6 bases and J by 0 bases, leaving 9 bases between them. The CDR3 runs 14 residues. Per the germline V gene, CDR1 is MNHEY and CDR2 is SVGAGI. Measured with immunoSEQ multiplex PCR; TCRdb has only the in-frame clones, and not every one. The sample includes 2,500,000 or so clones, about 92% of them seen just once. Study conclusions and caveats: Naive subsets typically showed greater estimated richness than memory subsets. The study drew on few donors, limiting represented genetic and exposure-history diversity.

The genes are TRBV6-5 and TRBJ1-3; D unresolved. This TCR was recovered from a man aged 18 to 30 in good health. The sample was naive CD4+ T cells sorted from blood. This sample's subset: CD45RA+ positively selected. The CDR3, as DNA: TGTGCCAGCAGCCTAGGGAGCTCTGGAAACACCATATATTTT. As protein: CASSLGSSGNTIYF.